This paragraph reports one TCR beta chain. Antigen specificity is unknown. CDR3 length equals 14 residues. V lost 3 bases to trimming and J lost 10 bases; unmatched junction nucleotides: 7. CDR1 and CDR2 (germline): SGHVS, FQNEAQ. Treatment noted: about 20 received Ad26.COV2.S at low or high dose, single or two shots; about 5 received placebo; per-sample allocation not given. Sampling was done on day 63 after the first vaccine or placebo injection. Some clones are missing from TCRdb's copy, which holds only in-frame ones; the method was immunoSEQ multiplex PCR. The sample lists some 390,000 clones, approximately 90% occurring once. This entry comes from a study of Ad26.COV2.S vaccination and SARS-CoV-2 variants. General observations from the study: Vaccine recipients posted higher spike-specific TCR breadth than their placebo counterparts. In vaccinated individuals, spike-specific CD8+ and CD4+ T cell responses reportedly displayed substantial breadth.

V usage is TRBV7-8 and J usage is TRBJ2-1, with TRBD2 identical over 9 bases. This sample comprised peripheral blood, obtained in a trial of Ad26.COV2.S vaccine versus placebo. The receptor's source is a person aged 18-65 years who received the Ad26.COV2.S COVID-19 vaccine or a placebo. DNA for the CDR3: TGTGCCAGCAGCTTGGGGCTAGCGGGAAGAGAGCAGTTCTTC. It codes for CASSLGLAGREQFF.